Given below is one T cell receptor (beta chain) in context. The antigen is undetermined. With the Oncomine TCR Beta short-read assay, DNA from cultured CD4+ T cells was sequenced. One entry per CDR3 protein, called by TCRdb with MiXCR from the PCR reads. The sample includes about 27,000 distinct CDR3 sequences, 62% of them seen just once. The data were obtained in a study of vaccination and CD4 T cells after COVID-19. Germline trimming cut 2 bases from V and 9 bases from J; bases unmatched to any gene: 7. The CDR3 runs to 13 residues. Germline V lookup: CDR1 SGHTA, CDR2 FQGTGA. This sample's treatment: roughly 11-day PBMC culture with coronavirus spike peptide pools or control peptides (ViraFEST assay).

The TCR sequence derives from a human donor who received a COVID-19 vaccine. The source was CD4+ T cells from blood, cultured in vitro, collected after SARS-CoV-2 vaccination. The J gene is TRBJ2-7, the V gene TRBV7-3; TRBD1 agrees at 7 bases. CDR3 DNA: TGTGCCAGCAGCTTAGGGACAGACTCTTGGCAGTACTTC. It codes for CASSLGTDSWQYF.